This entry features one TCR beta chain sequence. Its antigen is not identified. This entry comes from a study of cytomegalovirus exposure and HLA in healthy donors. Study results and caveats: Confirmation was obtained in vitro that a few CMV-associated chains are specific for CMV antigens.

Produced via immunoSEQ multiplex PCR; TCRdb's table is partial and in-frame only. The data contain under 200,000 clones, roughly 96% of them singletons. CDR1 is SNHLY and CDR2 is FYNNEI in the germline V gene. The CDR3 sequence is 16 residues long. Germline trimming cut 5 bases from V and 9 bases from J; bases unmatched to any gene: 13. The clonotype was recovered from a woman under 30 in good health and CMV-seronegative. The V and J genes are TRBV2 and TRBJ2-3; 11 bases match TRBD2. The source material was PBMCs. CDR3: CASSYPSGGLAGTQYF. The CDR3 bases are TGTGCCAGCAGTTACCCTAGCGGGGGGTTGGCGGGGACGCAGTATTTT.